Each of the 26 T cell receptor beta chains below was sequenced from the same sample in a study of blood T cell repertoires in COVID-19. Sequenced by immunoSEQ multiplex PCR; TCRdb stores in-frame clones only, minus some. This repertoire shows 60,000 or so clones, around 80% found once; its top ten account for 3.5% to 4.5%. The sequenced sample consisted of peripheral blood. These receptors were obtained from a man between 60 and 75 years old with acute or convalescent COVID-19.

This chain links TRBV9 with TRBJ2-2, with no clear D. Germline values: CDR1 SGDLS, CDR2 YYNGEE. The CDR3 runs to 12 residues. Trimming took 4 bases from V and 5 from J, leaving 6 bases between them. In DNA form, the CDR3 reads TGTGCCAGCAGCATGACTACCGGGGAGCTGTTTTTT. Translating it yields CASSMTTGELFF.

The V gene is TRBV10-3, the J gene TRBJ2-2; D call uncertain. V lost 0 bases, J lost 5 bases, and 10 bases lay in between. The CDR3 covers 15 residues. Germline V gives CDR1 ENHRY, CDR2 SYGVKD. The CDR3: CAISESSERTGELFF. The CDR3 nucleotides read TGTGCCATCAGTGAGTCAAGCGAGAGAACCGGGGAGCTGTTTTTT.

The V gene is TRBV7-9, the J gene TRBJ2-3, with 9 nucleotides matching TRBD2. CDR3 length equals 16 residues. In germline, CDR1 is SEHNR, CDR2 FQNEAQ (reference sequence). J gave up 3 bases and V 3 bases, and 7 bases lay outside the gene matches. CDR3 DNA: TGTGCCAGCAGCTTCGGCGGCGGGGGGGCGACAGATACGCAGTATTTT. Translating gives CASSFGGGGATDTQYF.

The chain joins TRBV7-9 to TRBJ1-1; D uncertain. The germline V gene has CDR1 SEHNR and CDR2 FQNEAQ (reference sequence). V was pared by 5 bases and J by 4 bases, with 14 bases between. The CDR3 contains 14 residues. This chain's CDR3 is CASSVHPGGTEAFF. The CDR3 region has the DNA TGTGCCAGCAGCGTACATCCGGGTGGCACTGAAGCTTTCTTT.

The chain carries TRBV24-1 and TRBJ1-3, with D possibly matching TRBD1 (6 bases). V was shortened by 11 bases and J by 2 bases, with 12 bases between the two germline ends. This CDR3 has 13 amino acids. Germline assignment: CDR1 KGHDR and CDR2 SFDVKD. DNA of the CDR3: TGTGCCAGACCAAAGGGGGCTGGAAACACCATATATTTT. Translating gives CARPKGAGNTIYF.

The sample holds a few counts of this clone. This chain joins TRBV14 and TRBJ1-1; 7 bases are shared with TRBD1. This CDR3 has 15 residues. Germline V gives CDR1 SGHDN, CDR2 FVKESK. V was clipped by 6 bases and J by 1 base; unmatched bases: 8. CDR3: CASSRETGWNTEAFF. In nucleotides, the CDR3 is TGTGCCAGCAGTCGCGAGACAGGGTGGAACACTGAAGCTTTCTTT.

The chain recombines TRBV6-6 with TRBJ2-1; the D is unclear. CDR3 length equals 11 residues. V gave up 5 bases and J gave up 10 bases, with 9 bases separating them. CDR1 is MNHNY, CDR2 SVGAGI, per germline (reference sequence). CDR3 in amino acids: CASSPSGEQFF. For the CDR3, the DNA is TGTGCCAGCAGTCCCTCCGGGGAGCAGTTCTTC.

The chain uses TRBV5-1 and TRBJ2-5; possible D gene TRBD2, 7 bases. This CDR3 comprises 16 residues. Germline lookup yields CDR1 SGHRS and CDR2 YFSETQ. V was trimmed by 4 bases and J by 2 bases, leaving 18 bases between them. The CDR3 DNA reads as TGCGCCAGCAGCGGGGGGGACACTAACATACAAGAGACCCAGTACTTC. Residues: CASSGGDTNIQETQYF.

The V gene is TRBV5-4, the J gene TRBJ2-3, with 12 bases matching TRBD2. This CDR3 comprises 17 residues. CDR1 and CDR2 (germline): SGHNT, YYREEE (reference sequence). The junction had 3 bases not matched to a gene; V was cut back by 0 bases and J by 1 base. The CDR3 sequence is CASSLGLAGAGTDTQYF. CDR3 DNA sequence: TGTGCCAGCAGCTTGGGACTAGCGGGGGCCGGCACAGATACGCAGTATTTT.

The gene calls are TRBV10-1 and TRBJ1-2, with 9 bases that match TRBD1. J was trimmed by 8 bases and V by 7 bases; bases with no gene match: 11. The V gene's germline CDR1 is WNHNN and CDR2 SYGVQD (reference sequence). The CDR3 runs to 14 residues. The CDR3 region is CASTKDRGPWGYTF. CDR3 DNA: TGCGCCAGCACCAAGGACAGGGGCCCGTGGGGCTACACCTTC.

This chain links TRBV5-6 with TRBJ1-2, with a possible D match to TRBD1 (5 bases). CDR3 length: 14 amino acids. V lost 2 bases and J lost 6, with 14 bases in between. CDR1 and CDR2 (germline): SGHDT, YYEEEE. The CDR3 bases are TGTGCCAGCAGCTTCGGGCAGGGCCTCGATGGCTACACCTTC. Translated: CASSFGQGLDGYTF.

The gene calls are TRBV5-1 and TRBJ1-2, with 11 nucleotides matching TRBD1. CDR1 is SGHRS and CDR2 is YFSETQ in the germline V gene. J lost 7 bases, V lost 0 bases, and 5 bases had no gene match. The CDR3 totals 15 residues. The CDR3 sequence: CASSLDGQGASGYTF. DNA for the CDR3: TGCGCCAGCAGCTTGGACGGACAGGGGGCAAGTGGCTACACCTTC.

This CDR3 reads CASSLETQGMTEAFF. The CDR3 coding sequence is TGTGCCAGCAGCTTAGAGACCCAGGGGATGACTGAAGCTTTCTTT. This sequence joins TRBV11-2 and TRBJ1-1; D is possibly TRBD1 (6 bases). This CDR3 spans 15 amino acids. V shed 0 bases and J shed 5 bases, with 13 bases lying between them. Germline CDR1 reads SGHAT; CDR2 reads FQNNGV. The entire variable domain, with the rest obtained from reference TRBV11-2 and TRBJ1-1, is as follows: EAGVAQSPRYKIIEKRQSVAFWCNPISGHATLYWYQQILGQGPKLLIQFQNNGVVDDSQLPKDRFSAERLKGVDSTLKIQPAKLEDSAVYLCASSLETQGMTEAFFGQGTRLTVV.

The J gene is TRBJ2-3, the V gene TRBV2; D is possibly TRBD1 (5 bases). The CDR3 is made up of 13 amino acids. CDR1 and CDR2 from the germline V gene are SNHLY and FYNNEI. Trimming took 6 bases from V and 1 from J, leaving 8 bases between them. Here the CDR3 DNA reads TGTGCCAGCAGCGACAGTGGCACAGATACGCAGTATTTT. Residues: CASSDSGTDTQYF.

This chain joins TRBV7-9 and TRBJ1-1; TRBD1 matches 8 bases. Germline V gene lookup returns CDR1 SEHNR and CDR2 FQNEAQ (reference sequence). The junction had 4 bases not matched to a gene; V was cut back by 3 bases and J by 4 bases. CDR3 length: 14 residues. CDR3 in DNA: TGTGCCAGCAGCTTCTACCAGGGGGCCACTGAAGCTTTCTTT. This codes for CASSFYQGATEAFF.

This clone was seen just once. The gene calls are TRBV18 and TRBJ2-3; D possibly corresponds to TRBD2 (6 bases). The CDR3 has 16 amino acids. Trimming left V 5 bases short and J 0 bases short, with 15 bases between. Germline values: CDR1 KGHSH, CDR2 LQKENI. The CDR3 coding sequence is TGTGCCAGCTCAATCCTAGGCGGGGAAAGCACAGATACGCAGTATTTT. Amino acid sequence: CASSILGGESTDTQYF.

The chain recombines TRBV7-9 with TRBJ1-3; the D is unclear. Germline assignment: CDR1 SEHNR and CDR2 FQNEAQ (reference sequence). V lost 5 bases and J lost 4, with 12 bases in between. The CDR3 covers 14 residues. CDR3 nucleotides: TGTGCCAGCAGCCCACAGTTCGTGGGAAACACCATATATTTT. It specifies CASSPQFVGNTIYF.

This clone showed up just once. V is TRBV7-3 and J is TRBJ2-2; the match to TRBD2 covers 8 bases. The CDR3 is 15 residues long. Germline V gene data show CDR1 as SGHTA and CDR2 as FQGTGA. The V and J ends lost 4 bases and 6 bases, in that order; junction bases with no gene match: 7. As DNA, the CDR3 is TGTGCCAGCAGCTCATCACGGCGGGGGGCCGGGGAGCTGTTTTTT. It codes for CASSSSRRGAGELFF.

The J gene is TRBJ2-7, the V gene TRBV4-1, with a possible D match to TRBD2 (5 bases). The V gene lost 3 bases and the J gene lost 1 base, with 10 bases spanning the gap. This CDR3 contains 14 residues. Germline assignment: CDR1 MGHRA and CDR2 YSYEKL. The DNA of the CDR3 is TGCGCCAGCAGCCAGGGAGCGAATTCCTACGAGCAGTACTTC. This encodes CASSQGANSYEQYF.

This clone was seen more than once but under ten times. The gene calls are TRBV7-9 and TRBJ1-6; TRBD1 is a possible D gene (6 bases). The CDR3 has 14 residues. The germline gives CDR1 SEHNR, CDR2 FQNEAQ (reference sequence). V dropped 2 bases and J dropped 10 bases, with 12 bases sitting between them. The CDR3 spells CASSLSGARSPLHF. CDR3 sequence (DNA): TGTGCCAGCAGCTTATCAGGGGCTCGGTCACCCCTCCACTTT.

The chain employs TRBV27 and TRBJ1-6; the match to TRBD1 covers 7 bases. Losses at the gene ends were 2 bases for V and 7 bases for J; bases not matched to a gene: 5. The CDR3 runs to 15 residues. In germline, CDR1 is MNHEY, CDR2 SMNVEV (reference sequence). CDR3 region: CASSLRDRRNSPLHF. In DNA form, the CDR3 reads TGTGCCAGCAGTTTAAGGGACAGACGAAATTCACCCCTCCACTTT.

This clone came up once. The junction departs from germline at one end; a sequencing error may be responsible. V usage is TRBV6-1 and J usage is TRBJ1-2; 7 positions match TRBD1. Germline V gene data show CDR1 as MNHNS and CDR2 as SASEGT. This CDR3 has 14 amino acids. CDR3 loop: CASGDRAAAGGYTF. Written as DNA, the CDR3 is TGTGCCAGCGGTGACAGGGCCGCGGCCGGCGGCTACACCTTC.

The chain links TRBV10-2 to TRBJ1-1; 7 bases align to TRBD1. The CDR3 has 13 amino acids. The V gene's germline CDR1 is WSHSY and CDR2 SAAADI. V was pared by 6 bases and J by 5 bases, with 6 bases of the junction left unmatched. This chain's CDR3 is CASRTPQGTEAFF. The CDR3 DNA reads as TGCGCCAGCAGAACACCACAGGGGACTGAAGCTTTCTTT.

This chain joins TRBV7-9 and TRBJ1-1; D is undetermined. From germline, CDR1 is SEHNR and CDR2 FQNEAQ (reference sequence). V was pared by 1 base and J by 0 bases, with 6 bases between. The CDR3 runs 14 residues. Here the CDR3 DNA reads TGTGCCAGCAGCTTAGGGAGGGTGAACACTGAAGCTTTCTTT. Translating gives CASSLGRVNTEAFF.

The chain carries TRBV28 and TRBJ1-4, with D possibly TRBD1 on 5 matching bases. Germline V lookup: CDR1 MDHEN, CDR2 SYDVKM. CDR3 length: 15 amino acids. V lost 7 bases to trimming and J lost 0 bases, with 12 bases between them. The CDR3 DNA sequence: TGTGCCAGCAAGGGCGGGGGAGCAACTAATGAAAAACTGTTTTTT. Its protein product is CASKGGGATNEKLFF.

This clone was observed once. This chain uses TRBV7-9 with TRBJ1-1; D uncertain. V lost 3 bases and J lost 5, with 10 bases in between. From germline, CDR1 is SEHNR and CDR2 FQNEAQ (reference sequence). The CDR3 has 13 amino acids. CDR3 sequence: CASSFNSGTEAFF. Written as DNA, the CDR3 is TGTGCCAGCAGCTTCAACAGTGGGACTGAAGCTTTCTTT.